Detailed here is one T cell receptor (beta chain). Its cognate antigen is unknown. The sample comes from a study of PD-1 blockade in classical Hodgkin lymphoma. Study summary: Nivolumab was given intravenously to patients at 3 mg/kg every 2 weeks.

Study-level points and caveats: Patients newly diagnosed and complete responders had comparable baseline diversity. Repertoire differences have undefined causes, possibly disease activity or prior therapy. Compared with healthy donors, newly diagnosed patients reportedly showed lower baseline TCR diversity.

CDR3 size: 14 residues. Trimming shortened V by 2 bases and J by 0 bases, and 8 bases separated the two germline ends. Germline V lookup: CDR1 MNHEY, CDR2 SVGAGI. Data came from immunoSEQ multiplex PCR; TCRdb stores just in-frame clones and leaves some out. The data hold around 28,000 clones, with approximately 87% observed a single time. Every one of the patients relapsed after autologous stem cell transplantation (brentuximab vedotin exposure was variable). This sequence originates from a human donor with classical Hodgkin lymphoma. The chain joins TRBV6-5 to TRBJ2-7; D is unresolved. This specimen was peripheral blood mononuclear cells (PBMCs), taken before the second cycle of nivolumab. The CDR3 is CASSYGPFSYEQYF. The CDR3 DNA is TGTGCCAGCAGTTACGGGCCCTTCTCCTACGAGCAGTACTTC.